These T cell receptor beta chains were read from a single sample in a study of T cell changes during pregnancy in multiple sclerosis. Some clones are missing from TCRdb's copy, which holds only in-frame ones; the method was immunoSEQ multiplex PCR. Among about 93,000 clones listed, 85% to 95% were seen once. This material consisted of peripheral blood, taken after pregnancy. Receptors were obtained from a female donor with multiple sclerosis, enrolled in a pregnancy study. The CDR3 runs from the conserved cysteine through the conserved F or W. Fields, in order: V gene, D gene, clone size, J gene, CDR3 DNA, CDR3 protein. D genes are given only for firm matches. Clone size, where shown, is once, few, many, or a class for clones that have expanded.

V: TRBV7-8; D: TRBD1; size: .; J: TRBJ1-1; DNA: TGTGCCAGCAGCTTAATAACCGGGACAGGGGTAGGGTACACTGAAGCTTTCTTT; CDR3: CASSLITGTGVGYTEAFF
V: TRBV19; D: TRBD2; size: .; J: TRBJ2-7; DNA: TGTGCCAGTAGCGGACTAGCGGCCCCCTACGAGCAGTACTTC; CDR3: CASSGLAAPYEQYF
V: TRBV9; D: .; size: .; J: TRBJ1-4; DNA: TGTGCCAGCAGCGGCCCGGGGAGGAGTCATGAAAAACTGTTTTTT; CDR3: CASSGPGRSHEKLFF
V: TRBV15; D: .; size: .; J: TRBJ1-5; DNA: TGTGCCACCACAGGCGGGGGCAATCAGCCCCAGCATTTT; CDR3: CATTGGGNQPQHF
V: TRBV18; D: TRBD1; size: .; J: TRBJ1-5; DNA: TGTGCCAGCTCCTCCTTGGGACAGGTTAGCAATCAGCCCCAGCATTTT; CDR3: CASSSLGQVSNQPQHF
V: TRBV27; D: TRBD2; size: .; J: TRBJ2-7; DNA: TGTGCCAGCAGTCTAGCTAGCGGCGAGGCCTACGAGCAGTACTTC; CDR3: CASSLASGEAYEQYF
V: TRBV9; D: TRBD1; size: .; J: TRBJ1-5; DNA: TGTGCCAGCAGCGTGAGGGGGCGCGGTCAGCCCCAGCATTTT; CDR3: CASSVRGRGQPQHF
V: TRBV18; D: TRBD1; size: .; J: TRBJ2-1; DNA: TGTGCCAGCTCATCACTTGGCAGGGGGCTCAATGAGCAGTTCTTC; CDR3: CASSSLGRGLNEQFF
V: TRBV7-6; D: .; size: .; J: TRBJ1-1; DNA: TGTGCCAGCAGCTTATTGGGCTACCCTGAAGCTTTCTTT; CDR3: CASSLLGYPEAFF
V: TRBV19; D: .; size: .; J: TRBJ1-3; DNA: TGTGCCAGTAGTATTGCGGGATCTGGAAACACCATATATTTT; CDR3: CASSIAGSGNTIYF
V: TRBV5-1; D: TRBD1; size: .; J: TRBJ1-1; DNA: TGCGCCAGCAGCTGGGGCGGACAGGGTTCGGACACTGAAGCTTTCTTT; CDR3: CASSWGGQGSDTEAFF
V: TRBV30; D: .; size: .; J: TRBJ1-2; DNA: TGTGCCTGGAAGGAGGTGGACTATGGCTACACCTTC; CDR3: CAWKEVDYGYTF
V: TRBV7-9; D: TRBD1; size: .; J: TRBJ1-2; DNA: TGTGCCAGCAGCCTACCAGACAGGGCGGAAGGCTACACCTTC; CDR3: CASSLPDRAEGYTF
V: TRBV5-6; D: .; size: .; J: TRBJ2-2; DNA: TGTGCCAGCAGCGAAACATTCTCCACCGGGGAGCTGTTTTTT; CDR3: CASSETFSTGELFF
V: TRBV7-3; D: .; size: .; J: TRBJ1-6; DNA: TGTGCCAGCAGCTCCTCTCCGGGTCCTAATTCACCCCTCCACTTT; CDR3: CASSSSPGPNSPLHF
V: TRBV29-1; D: .; size: .; J: TRBJ2-5; DNA: TGCAGCGTTGTCCGAGGCGGTCGGGAGACCCAGTACTTC; CDR3: CSVVRGGRETQYF
V: TRBV19; D: TRBD1; size: .; J: TRBJ2-1; DNA: TGTGCCAGTAGCCTCGACAGGGCTAATGAGCAGTTCTTC; CDR3: CASSLDRANEQFF
V: TRBV9; D: TRBD1; size: .; J: TRBJ1-3; DNA: TGTGCCAGCAGCTTCGCGGGACAGACCTCTGGAAACACCATATATTTT; CDR3: CASSFAGQTSGNTIYF
V: TRBV5-1; D: .; size: .; J: TRBJ2-6; DNA: TGCGCCAGCAGCCCCCGGGACTCCTTTTTGACTGGGGCCAACGTCCTGACTTTC; CDR3: CASSPRDSFLTGANVLTF
V: TRBV6-5; D: TRBD2; size: .; J: TRBJ2-2; DNA: TGTGCCAGCAGTTACTCACGGGAGGCCCCCGGAGGGGAGCTGTTTTTT; CDR3: CASSYSREAPGGELFF
V: TRBV5-4; D: .; size: .; J: TRBJ2-7; DNA: TGTGCCAGCAGCTCCTCAGGGTTAACTGTCGAGCAGTACTTC; CDR3: CASSSSGLTVEQYF
V: TRBV28; D: .; size: .; J: TRBJ1-2; DNA: TGTGCCAGCAGTTTTGCAGATGGCTACACCTTC; CDR3: CASSFADGYTF
V: TRBV6-1; D: .; size: .; J: TRBJ1-5; DNA: TGTGCCAGCAGTGAATCGGGACTTGATCAGCCCCAGCATTTT; CDR3: CASSESGLDQPQHF
V: TRBV7-2; D: .; size: .; J: TRBJ2-3; DNA: TGTGCCAGCAGCCCAGGACTACTCTACACAGATACGCAGTATTTT; CDR3: CASSPGLLYTDTQYF
V: TRBV19; D: TRBD2; size: .; J: TRBJ2-1; DNA: TGTGCCAGTATCAGCACTAGCGGGAATGCGCCGGATGAGCAGTTCTTC; CDR3: CASISTSGNAPDEQFF
V: TRBV10-3; D: TRBD1; size: .; J: TRBJ1-6; DNA: TGTGCCATCAGTGAGTCCTCAGGGACAGGGCAGAATTCACCCCTCCACTTT; CDR3: CAISESSGTGQNSPLHF
V: TRBV25-1; D: .; size: .; J: TRBJ2-1; DNA: TGTGCCAGCACCACTACCTTGGCAAGGAATGAGCAGTTCTTC; CDR3: CASTTTLARNEQFF
V: TRBV19; D: .; size: .; J: TRBJ1-1; DNA: TGTGCCAGTAGTCCACAGTCCATGAACACTGAAGCTTTCTTT; CDR3: CASSPQSMNTEAFF
V: TRBV6-4; D: .; size: .; J: TRBJ2-7; DNA: TGTGCCAGCAGTGTATGGAGATACGAGCAGTACTTC; CDR3: CASSVWRYEQYF
V: TRBV7-2; D: .; size: .; J: TRBJ2-5; DNA: TGTGCCAGCAGTCCGGCGACAGGCGAGACCCAGTACTTC; CDR3: CASSPATGETQYF
V: TRBV27; D: .; size: .; J: TRBJ2-7; DNA: TGTGCCAGCAGTTTAGCGCAGGGGGGACGCGAGCAGTACTTC; CDR3: CASSLAQGGREQYF
V: TRBV6-1; D: .; size: .; J: TRBJ2-3; DNA: TGTGCCAGCAGTGACCCTACCACAGATACGCAGTATTTT; CDR3: CASSDPTTDTQYF
V: TRBV10-3; D: TRBD1; size: few; J: TRBJ1-1; DNA: TGTGCCAAACGACAGGGATTGAACACTGAAGCTTTCTTT; CDR3: CAKRQGLNTEAFF
V: TRBV7-9; D: .; size: .; J: TRBJ1-3; DNA: TGTGCCAGCAGCTTAGGGGACATCTCTGGAAACACCATATATTTT; CDR3: CASSLGDISGNTIYF
V: TRBV28; D: TRBD1; size: once; J: TRBJ1-3; DNA: TGTGCCAGCAGGACACAGGGGGTCTGGGCTGGAAACACCATATATTTT; CDR3: CASRTQGVWAGNTIYF
V: TRBV6-6; D: .; size: .; J: TRBJ1-1; DNA: TGTGCCAGCAGTCCTCGACGGGTAAACACTGAAGCTTTCTTT; CDR3: CASSPRRVNTEAFF
V: TRBV7-2; D: .; size: few; J: TRBJ2-5; DNA: TGTGCCAGCAGCCGCCCCCTGGACTTGATTAAGACCCAGTACTTC; CDR3: CASSRPLDLIKTQYF
V: TRBV5-6; D: .; size: .; J: TRBJ2-7; DNA: TGTGCCAGCAGCTTGGTCACCTACGAGCAGTACTTC; CDR3: CASSLVTYEQYF
V: TRBV7-7; D: TRBD1; size: few; J: TRBJ1-4; DNA: TGTGCCAGCAGCCCGGGACAGGGACATGAAAAACTGTTTTTT; CDR3: CASSPGQGHEKLFF
V: TRBV7-9; D: .; size: .; J: TRBJ1-1; DNA: TGTGCCAGCAGCTCGACGGGACAATGGGACACTGAAGCTTTCTTT; CDR3: CASSSTGQWDTEAFF
V: TRBV5-1; D: TRBD1; size: once; J: TRBJ1-1; DNA: TGCGCCAGCAGCTCCGGGACAGGGGGTGAAGCTTTCTTT; CDR3: CASSSGTGGEAFF
V: TRBV5-6; D: .; size: once; J: TRBJ1-5; DNA: TGTGCCAGCAGCTTGGGGTACGGGAAGACCGGCGGGCCCCAGCATTTT; CDR3: CASSLGYGKTGGPQHF